The 17 T cell receptor beta chains below all came from one sample that was sequenced in a study of blood T cell repertoires in COVID-19 (dated by TCRdb to the early 2020s). The library came from the immunoSEQ multiplex PCR assay. Here the immuneACCESS table is served through TCRdb, limited to in-frame sequences with V and J called. Missing clones are a known gap in these copies; in checked studies unresolved V genes cover under half, and the rest lacks a known reason. Here the sample has fewer than 45,000 clones; 65% to 85% occur a single time. Of the sample, 39% falls within the top ten clones. The sequencing input was peripheral blood. All receptors derive from a man aged 35 to 55 with active or convalescent COVID-19.

The chain has TRBV14 and TRBJ1-2, with 12 bases fitting TRBD1. This CDR3 region has 17 residues. Germline V lookup: CDR1 SGHDN, CDR2 FVKESK. Trimming took 3 bases from V and 4 from J; bases not matched to a gene: 9. The CDR3, as DNA: TGTGCCAGCAGCCAGAGAGGGACAGGGGGCTCGACCTATGGCTACACCTTC. It translates to CASSQRGTGGSTYGYTF.

This sequence joins TRBV28 and TRBJ1-1; TRBD1 might be the D (6 bases). V lost 7 bases and J lost 6, with 18 bases in between. CDR3 length: 14 residues. Germline CDR1 is MDHEN and CDR2 is SYDVKM. As DNA, the CDR3 is TGTGCCAGCATTCCTACAGGGAAAGGCGCTGAAGCTTTCTTT. It specifies CASIPTGKGAEAFF. Combining the CDR3 with reference TRBV28 and TRBJ1-1 gives the whole variable domain DVKVTQSSRYLVKRTGEKVFLECVQDMDHENMFWYRQDPGLGLRLIYFSYDVKMKEKGDIPEGYSVSREKKERFSLILESASTNQTSMYLCASIPTGKGAEAFFGQGTRLTVV.

This sequence joins TRBV4-2 and TRBJ2-1; no firm D call. The CDR3 is 13 residues long. Per the germline V gene, CDR1 is LGHNA and CDR2 is YNFKEQ. Trimming shortened V by 4 bases and J by 0 bases, and 4 bases separated the two germline ends. This CDR3 reads CASSPSSYNEQFF. The CDR3 DNA is TGTGCCAGCAGCCCCTCCTCCTACAATGAGCAGTTCTTC.

This sequence joins TRBV5-1 and TRBJ2-1, with 13 bases identical to TRBD2. The germline CDR1 and CDR2 sequences are SGHRS and YFSETQ. V trimming: 2 bases; J trimming: 0 bases; junction bases outside the gene matches: 8. The CDR3 extends over 19 amino acids. The CDR3 coding sequence is TGCGCCAGCAGCTTCGCCGGGACTAGCGGGGCCAGCTCCTACAATGAGCAGTTCTTC. As protein: CASSFAGTSGASSYNEQFF.

The rearrangement uses TRBV7-9 and TRBJ2-5, with a weak D call TRBD2 (6 bases). This CDR3 contains 14 residues. Germline lookup yields CDR1 SEHNR and CDR2 FQNEAQ (reference sequence). V dropped 6 bases and J dropped 1 base, with 12 bases sitting between them. CDR3 DNA sequence: TGTGCCAGCAGACCGGGACTTCTCCAAGAGACCCAGTACTTC. Amino acid sequence: CASRPGLLQETQYF.

This clone has a handful of counts. CDR3 in DNA: TGTGCCAGCAGTCCGACTAGCGGGGGGCGAAACACCGGGGAGCTGTTTTTT. It is translated as CASSPTSGGRNTGELFF. This chain uses TRBV6-6 with TRBJ2-2; 13 bases line up with TRBD2. V lost 5 bases to trimming and J lost 2 bases; unmatched junction nucleotides: 5. The CDR3 spans 17 residues. CDR1 is MNHNY and CDR2 is SVGAGI in the germline V gene (reference sequence).

This clone is medium-sized in the sample. This chain connects TRBV7-7 to TRBJ2-7; TRBD2 might be the D (5 bases). This CDR3 has 14 residues. CDR1 and CDR2 (germline): SSHAT, FNYEAQ (reference sequence). Trimming cost V 4 bases and J 5 bases, with 15 bases left between them. CDR3 coding DNA: TGTGCCAGCAGCTCTAGCCTCCTAAGTCACGAGCAGTACTTC. Protein: CASSSSLLSHEQYF.

The J gene is TRBJ1-1, the V gene TRBV12-3 or TRBV12-4, with D unresolved. The length of the CDR3 is 13 residues. Trimming took off 6 bases at V and 9 bases at J, with 17 bases between the two ends. The CDR3 loop is CASRRDPRTKAFF. CDR3 nucleotides: TGTGCCAGCAGACGAGACCCCCGGACTAAAGCTTTCTTT.

The V call is TRBV9, the J call TRBJ2-5; 10 bases line up with TRBD1. The V gene's germline CDR1 is SGDLS and CDR2 YYNGEE. V gave up 4 bases and J gave up 2 bases; unmatched junction bases: 11. This CDR3 has 17 amino acids. The CDR3 region is CASSSLPGTGVQETQYF. The CDR3 DNA sequence: TGTGCCAGCAGCTCACTACCCGGGACAGGGGTTCAAGAGACCCAGTACTTC.

This clone has a single count. V and J are TRBV7-8 and TRBJ1-5; no firm D call. The CDR3 length is 16 residues. Trimming stripped 5 bases from V and 0 bases from J, with 14 bases between. Germline CDR1 and CDR2: SGHVS and FQNEAQ. CDR3 DNA: TGTGCCAGCAGCCCTAAGAGGTATCCTAGCAATCAGCCCCAGCATTTT. Its translation is CASSPKRYPSNQPQHF. The variable domain in full, with the rest retrieved from reference TRBV7-8 and TRBJ1-5, is GAGVSQSPRYKVAKRGQDVALRCDPISGHVSLFWYQQALGQGPEFLTYFQNEAQLDKSGLPSDRFFAERPEGSVSTLKIQRTQQEDSAVYLCASSPKRYPSNQPQHFGDGTRLSIL.

The genes are TRBV5-4 and TRBJ2-1; TRBD2 aligns across 8 bases. J was trimmed by 0 bases and V by 2 bases; bases with no gene match: 4. Per germline, CDR1 SGHNT and CDR2 YYREEE (reference sequence). The CDR3 has 16 residues. The CDR3 reads CASSFSGASSYNEQFF. DNA of the CDR3: TGTGCCAGCAGCTTTAGCGGGGCCAGCTCCTACAATGAGCAGTTCTTC.

J is TRBJ1-5 and V is TRBV4-1; D unclear. The V gene lost 1 base and the J gene lost 3 bases, with 10 bases spanning the gap. CDR3 length: 15 residues. CDR1 is MGHRA and CDR2 is YSYEKL in the germline V gene. This CDR3 is CASSQVKAINQPQHF. The CDR3 coding sequence is TGCGCCAGCAGCCAAGTTAAAGCGATCAATCAGCCCCAGCATTTT.

This clone was observed a handful of times. The rearrangement links TRBV5-1 to TRBJ2-3; TRBD2 is a possible D gene (5 bases). Germline V gene lookup returns CDR1 SGHRS and CDR2 YFSETQ. The V end lost 4 bases, the J end lost 4 bases, and 16 bases lay between the germline ends. The CDR3 extends over 15 amino acids. CDR3 sequence reads: CASSRTLPGADTQYF. CDR3 nucleotide sequence: TGCGCCAGCAGCCGAACCCTCCCCGGGGCAGATACGCAGTATTTT.

A few counts support this clone. The chain combines TRBV7-2 with TRBJ1-4; 8 nucleotides line up with TRBD1. The CDR3 is 14 residues long. Per the germline V gene, CDR1 is SGHTA and CDR2 is FQGNSA. Germline trimming cut 5 bases from V and 8 bases from J; bases unmatched to any gene: 7. CDR3 nucleotide sequence: TGTGCCAGCAGCCCCGACAGGGGAGGCGAAAAACTGTTTTTT. Its protein is CASSPDRGGEKLFF.

The chain has TRBV6-4 and TRBJ2-3, with 12 bases fitting TRBD2. Germline V gene data show CDR1 as MRHNA and CDR2 as SNTAGT. This CDR3 has 16 residues. The V and J ends lost 6 bases and 8 bases, in that order; junction bases with no gene match: 12. CDR3 region: CASRALASGGDATQYF. The CDR3, as DNA: TGTGCCAGCAGGGCTTTAGCTAGCGGGGGGGACGCTACGCAGTATTTT.

V gene TRBV7-2 combines with J gene TRBJ1-4, with a tentative D call TRBD1 (6 bases). The V end was cut by 2 bases, the J end by 8 bases, with 12 bases between. Germline CDR1 is SGHTA and CDR2 is FQGNSA. The CDR3 length is 14 residues. In DNA, the CDR3 is TGTGCCAGCAGCTTAAGGGGGTTTAAGGAAAAACTGTTTTTT. Its protein is CASSLRGFKEKLFF.

This chain joins TRBV6-7 and TRBJ1-5; TRBD1 might be the D (5 bases). TRBV6-7 is marked as an open reading frame, function uncertain. The V end was cut by 6 bases, the J end by 5 bases, with 14 bases between. This CDR3 is 14 amino acids long. The chain's CDR3 is CASRRPDNYQPQHF. CDR3 in DNA: TGTGCCAGCAGACGGCCGGACAACTATCAGCCCCAGCATTTT.